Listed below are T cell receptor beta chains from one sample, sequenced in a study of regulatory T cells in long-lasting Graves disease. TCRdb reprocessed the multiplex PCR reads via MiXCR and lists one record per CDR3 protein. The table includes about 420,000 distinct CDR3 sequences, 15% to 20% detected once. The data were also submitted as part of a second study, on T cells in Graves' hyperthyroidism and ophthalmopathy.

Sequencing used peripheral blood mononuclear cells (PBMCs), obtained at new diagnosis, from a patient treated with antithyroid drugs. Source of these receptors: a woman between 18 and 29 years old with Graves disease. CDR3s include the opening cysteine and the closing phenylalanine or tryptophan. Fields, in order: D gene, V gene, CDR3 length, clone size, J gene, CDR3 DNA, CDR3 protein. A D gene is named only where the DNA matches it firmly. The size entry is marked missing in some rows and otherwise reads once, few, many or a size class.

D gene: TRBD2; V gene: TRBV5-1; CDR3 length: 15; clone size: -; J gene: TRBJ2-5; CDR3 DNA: TGCGCCAGCAGACGACTAGCGGGAGACCAAGAGACCCAGTACTTC; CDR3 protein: CASRRLAGDQETQYF
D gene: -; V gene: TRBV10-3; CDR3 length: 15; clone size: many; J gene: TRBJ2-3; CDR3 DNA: TGTGCCATCAGTGAGTCGTTTACAAGCACAGATACGCAGTATTTT; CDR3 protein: CAISESFTSTDTQYF
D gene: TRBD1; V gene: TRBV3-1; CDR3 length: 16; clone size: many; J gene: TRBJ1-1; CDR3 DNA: TGTGCCAGCAGCCAAAGATTGGGACAGGGGAACACTGAAGCTTTCTTT; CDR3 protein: CASSQRLGQGNTEAFF
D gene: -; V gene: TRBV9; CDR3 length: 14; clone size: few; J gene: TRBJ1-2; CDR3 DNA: TGTGCCAGCAGCCCCTCACAGGAGAGCTATGGCTACACCTTC; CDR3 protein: CASSPSQESYGYTF
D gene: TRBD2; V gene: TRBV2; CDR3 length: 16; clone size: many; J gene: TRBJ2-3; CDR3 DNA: TGTGCCAGCATCGGGGGAGGGCTTACTAGCACAGATACGCAGTATTTT; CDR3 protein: CASIGGGLTSTDTQYF
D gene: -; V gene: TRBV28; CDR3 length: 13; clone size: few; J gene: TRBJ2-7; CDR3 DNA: TGTGCCAGCAGTTTAGCCCAGGCCTACGAGCAGTACTTC; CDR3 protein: CASSLAQAYEQYF
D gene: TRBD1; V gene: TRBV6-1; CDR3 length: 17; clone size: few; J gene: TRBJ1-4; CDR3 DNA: TGTGCCAGCAGCCAATCCGGGACAGGAGCAACTAATGAAAAACTGTTTTTT; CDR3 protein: CASSQSGTGATNEKLFF
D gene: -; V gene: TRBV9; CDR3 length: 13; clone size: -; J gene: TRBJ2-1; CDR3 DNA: TGTGCCAGCACCACCGGGGCCTTTGGTGAGCAGTTCTTC; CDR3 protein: CASTTGAFGEQFF
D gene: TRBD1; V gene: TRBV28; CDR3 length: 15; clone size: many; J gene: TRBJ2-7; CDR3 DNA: TGTGCCAGCAGTCGATCAGGGGGCAAAACCTACGAGCAGTACTTC; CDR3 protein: CASSRSGGKTYEQYF
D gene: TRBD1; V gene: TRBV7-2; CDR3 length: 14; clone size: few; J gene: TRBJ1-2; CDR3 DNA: TGTGCCAGCAGCACCCGACAGGGCGACTATGGTTACACCTTC; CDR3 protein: CASSTRQGDYGYTF
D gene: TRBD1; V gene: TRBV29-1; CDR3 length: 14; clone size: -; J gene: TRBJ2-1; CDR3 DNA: TGCAGCGCGATGGGACAGGGAAACTACAATGAGCAGTTCTTC; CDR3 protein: CSAMGQGNYNEQFF
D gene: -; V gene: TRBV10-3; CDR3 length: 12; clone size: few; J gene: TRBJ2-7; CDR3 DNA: TGTGCCATCGGGTCCGGGGCATACGAGCAGTACTTC; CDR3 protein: CAIGSGAYEQYF
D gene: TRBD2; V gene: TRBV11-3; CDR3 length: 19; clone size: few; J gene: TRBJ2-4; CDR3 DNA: TGTGCCAGCAGCCCCCCGGGACTAGCGGGAGCCGGGGGCAAAAACATTCAGTACTTC; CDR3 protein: CASSPPGLAGAGGKNIQYF
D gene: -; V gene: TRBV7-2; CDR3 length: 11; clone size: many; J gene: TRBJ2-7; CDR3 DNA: TGTGCCAGCAGCATAACAGAGAAGCAGTACTTC; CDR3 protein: CASSITEKQYF